The clone carrying this T cell receptor beta chain was recorded at least ten times. Its antigen is undetermined. TCRdb processed the 5' RACE reads anew with MiXCR; each CDR3 protein has one entry. The sample contains 55,000 to 80,000 distinct CDR3 sequences, around a fifth of which appear only once. The CDR3 runs 14 residues. V lost 6 bases and J lost 5; bases outside the gene matches: 7. Study results and caveats: Tumor memory CD4+ T cell TCR gene usage clustered with blood and lymph node memory CD4+ cells and lymph node naive CD4+ cells.

Sequences were obtained from memory CD4+ T cells sorted from a lymph node. Subset noted: memory CD4+ T cells, CD4+CD45RO+CD25-. The receptor's source is a female donor with breast cancer. The chain is built from TRBV12-3 or TRBV12-4 and TRBJ1-5; 7 positions agree with TRBD1. The CDR3, as DNA: TGTGCCAGCAGCCCTGACCAGGGGGATCAGCCCCAGCATTTT. It codes for CASSPDQGDQPQHF.